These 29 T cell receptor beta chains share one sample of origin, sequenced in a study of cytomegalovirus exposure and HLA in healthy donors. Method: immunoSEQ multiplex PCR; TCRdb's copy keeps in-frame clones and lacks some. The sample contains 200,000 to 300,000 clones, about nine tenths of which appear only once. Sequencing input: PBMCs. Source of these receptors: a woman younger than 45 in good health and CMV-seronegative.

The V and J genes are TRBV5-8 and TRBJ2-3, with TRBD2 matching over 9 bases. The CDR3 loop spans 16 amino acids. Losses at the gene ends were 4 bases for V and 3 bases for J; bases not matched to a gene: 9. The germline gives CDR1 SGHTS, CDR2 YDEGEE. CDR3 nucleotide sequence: TGTGCCAGCAGCCCCAGAGGCGGGGGGGGAACAGATACGCAGTATTTT. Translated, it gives CASSPRGGGGTDTQYF.

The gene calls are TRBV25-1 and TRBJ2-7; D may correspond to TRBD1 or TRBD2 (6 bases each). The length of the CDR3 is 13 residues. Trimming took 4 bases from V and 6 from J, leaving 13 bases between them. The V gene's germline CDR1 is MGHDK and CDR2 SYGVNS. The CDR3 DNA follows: TGTGCCAGCAGTGGGGGGGCGCTGGTCGAGCAGTACTTC. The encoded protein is CASSGGALVEQYF.

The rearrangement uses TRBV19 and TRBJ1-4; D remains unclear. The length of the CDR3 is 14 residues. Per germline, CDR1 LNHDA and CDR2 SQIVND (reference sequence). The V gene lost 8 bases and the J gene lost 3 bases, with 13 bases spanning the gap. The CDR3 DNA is TGTGCCAGTTCATTAATGGGTCCTAATGAAAAACTGTTTTTT. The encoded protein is CASSLMGPNEKLFF.

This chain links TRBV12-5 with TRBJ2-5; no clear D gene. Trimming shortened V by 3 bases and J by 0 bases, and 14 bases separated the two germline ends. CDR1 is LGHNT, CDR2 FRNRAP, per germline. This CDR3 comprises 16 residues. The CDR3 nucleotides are TGTGCTAGTGGTTTACCGGGCTACCGGGACCAAGAGACCCAGTACTTC. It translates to CASGLPGYRDQETQYF.

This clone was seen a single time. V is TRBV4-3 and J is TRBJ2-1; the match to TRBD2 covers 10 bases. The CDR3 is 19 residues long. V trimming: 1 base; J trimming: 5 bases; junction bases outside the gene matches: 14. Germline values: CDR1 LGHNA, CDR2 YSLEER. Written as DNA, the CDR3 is TGCGCCAGCAGCCAAGTCAAGCTAGCGGGAGTTTCGCGAGACAATGAGCAGTTCTTC. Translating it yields CASSQVKLAGVSRDNEQFF.

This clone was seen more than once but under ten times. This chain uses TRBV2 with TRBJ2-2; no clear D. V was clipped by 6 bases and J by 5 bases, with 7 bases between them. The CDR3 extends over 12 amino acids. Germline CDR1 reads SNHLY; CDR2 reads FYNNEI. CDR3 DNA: TGTGCCAGCAGCCAGAATACCGGGGAGCTGTTTTTT. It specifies CASSQNTGELFF.

CDR3: CASSLPPGQLNYGYTF. The CDR3 coding sequence is TGTGCCAGCAGCCTGCCTCCGGGACAGCTCAACTATGGCTACACCTTC. The chain combines TRBV5-4 with TRBJ1-2, with 7 bases identical to TRBD1. With V trimmed by 4 bases and J by 2 bases, 11 bases remained unmatched. Per the germline V gene, CDR1 is SGHNT and CDR2 is YYREEE (reference sequence). CDR3 length: 16 residues.

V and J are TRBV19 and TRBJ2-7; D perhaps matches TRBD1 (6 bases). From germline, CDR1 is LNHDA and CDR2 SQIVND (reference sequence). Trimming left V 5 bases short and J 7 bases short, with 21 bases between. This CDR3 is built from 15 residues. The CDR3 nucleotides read TGTGCCAGTAGTGCAACAGGGATCGGTTGGGGGGAGCAGTACTTC. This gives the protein CASSATGIGWGEQYF. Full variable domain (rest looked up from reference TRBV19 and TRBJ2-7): DGGITQSPKYLFRKEGQNVTLSCEQNLNHDAMYWYRQDPGQGLRLIYYSQIVNDFQKGDIAEGYSVSREKKESFPLTVTSAQKNPTAFYLCASSATGIGWGEQYFGPGTRLTVT.

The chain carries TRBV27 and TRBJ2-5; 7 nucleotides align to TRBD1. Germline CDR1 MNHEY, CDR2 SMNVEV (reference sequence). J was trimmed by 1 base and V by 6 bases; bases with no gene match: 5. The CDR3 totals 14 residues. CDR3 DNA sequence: TGTGCCAGCAGACGGACAGGTGTCCAAGAGACCCAGTACTTC. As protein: CASRRTGVQETQYF.

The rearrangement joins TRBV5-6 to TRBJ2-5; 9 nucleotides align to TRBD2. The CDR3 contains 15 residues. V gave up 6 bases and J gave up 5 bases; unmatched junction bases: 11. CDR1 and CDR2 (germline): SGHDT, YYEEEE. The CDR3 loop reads CASNLAGSVWETQYF. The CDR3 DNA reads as TGTGCCAGCAACCTAGCGGGAAGTGTCTGGGAGACCCAGTACTTC.

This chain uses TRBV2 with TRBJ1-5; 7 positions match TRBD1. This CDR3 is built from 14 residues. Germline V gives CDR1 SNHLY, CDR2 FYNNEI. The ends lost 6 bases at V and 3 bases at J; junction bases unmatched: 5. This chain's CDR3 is CASRNRGFNQPQHF. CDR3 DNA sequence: TGTGCCAGCAGGAACAGGGGTTTCAATCAGCCCCAGCATTTT.

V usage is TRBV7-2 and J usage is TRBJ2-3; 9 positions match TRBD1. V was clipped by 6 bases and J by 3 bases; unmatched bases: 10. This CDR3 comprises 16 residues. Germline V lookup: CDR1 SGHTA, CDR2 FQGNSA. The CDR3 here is CASRQGGQGWTDTQYF. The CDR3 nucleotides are TGTGCCAGCAGGCAGGGGGGACAGGGATGGACAGATACGCAGTATTTT. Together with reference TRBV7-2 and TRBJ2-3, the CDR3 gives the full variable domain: GAGVSQSPSNKVTEKGKDVELRCDPISGHTALYWYRQSLGQGLEFLIYFQGNSAPDKSGLPSDRFSAERTGGSVSTLTIQRTQQEDSAVYLCASRQGGQGWTDTQYFGPGTRLTVL.

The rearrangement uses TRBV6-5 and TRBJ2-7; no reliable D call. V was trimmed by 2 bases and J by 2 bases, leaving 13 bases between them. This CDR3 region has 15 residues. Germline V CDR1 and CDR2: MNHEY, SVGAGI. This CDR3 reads CASSYRGSRTYEQYF. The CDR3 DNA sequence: TGTGCCAGCAGTTACCGCGGTAGCAGGACCTACGAGCAGTACTTC.

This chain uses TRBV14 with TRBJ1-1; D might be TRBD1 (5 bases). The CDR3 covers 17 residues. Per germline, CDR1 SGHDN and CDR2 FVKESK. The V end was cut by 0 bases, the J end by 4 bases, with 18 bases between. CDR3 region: CASSQDLGGVCCTEAFF. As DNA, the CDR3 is TGTGCCAGCAGCCAAGATCTTGGGGGGGTTTGTTGCACTGAAGCTTTCTTT.

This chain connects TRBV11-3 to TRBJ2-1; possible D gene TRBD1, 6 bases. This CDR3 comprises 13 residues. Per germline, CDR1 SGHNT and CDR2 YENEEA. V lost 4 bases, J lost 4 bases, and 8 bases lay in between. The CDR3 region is CASSYTGYNEQFF. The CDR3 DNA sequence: TGTGCCAGCAGCTACACAGGGTACAATGAGCAGTTCTTC.

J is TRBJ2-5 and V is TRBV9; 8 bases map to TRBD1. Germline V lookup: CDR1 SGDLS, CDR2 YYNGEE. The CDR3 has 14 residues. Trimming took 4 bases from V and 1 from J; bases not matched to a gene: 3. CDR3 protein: CASSPDRGQETQYF. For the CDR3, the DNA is TGTGCCAGCAGCCCCGACAGGGGCCAAGAGACCCAGTACTTC.

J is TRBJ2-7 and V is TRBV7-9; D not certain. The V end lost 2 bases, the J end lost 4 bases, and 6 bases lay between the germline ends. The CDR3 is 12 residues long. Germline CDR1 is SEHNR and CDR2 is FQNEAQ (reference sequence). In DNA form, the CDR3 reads TGTGCCAGCAGCTTATACTCTTACGAGCAGTACTTC. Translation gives CASSLYSYEQYF.

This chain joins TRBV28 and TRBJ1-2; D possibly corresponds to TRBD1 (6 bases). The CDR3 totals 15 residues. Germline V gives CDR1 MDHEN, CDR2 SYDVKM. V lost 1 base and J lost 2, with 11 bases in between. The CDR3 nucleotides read TGTGCCAGCAGTTTATTACAGGGACCAAACTATGGCTACACCTTC. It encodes CASSLLQGPNYGYTF.

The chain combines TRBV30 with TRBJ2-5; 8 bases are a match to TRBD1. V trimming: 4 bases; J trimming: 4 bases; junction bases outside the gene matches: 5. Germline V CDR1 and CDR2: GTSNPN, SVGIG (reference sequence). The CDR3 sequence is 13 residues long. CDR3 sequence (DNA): TGTGCCTGGAACAGGGGGAGTGGAGAGACCCAGTACTTC. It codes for CAWNRGSGETQYF.

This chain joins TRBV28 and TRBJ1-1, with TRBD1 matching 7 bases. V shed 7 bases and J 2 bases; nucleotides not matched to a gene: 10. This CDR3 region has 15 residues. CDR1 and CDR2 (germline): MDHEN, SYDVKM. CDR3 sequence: CASTLGPGGNTEAFF. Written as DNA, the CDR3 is TGTGCCAGCACCCTGGGTCCAGGGGGAAACACTGAAGCTTTCTTT.

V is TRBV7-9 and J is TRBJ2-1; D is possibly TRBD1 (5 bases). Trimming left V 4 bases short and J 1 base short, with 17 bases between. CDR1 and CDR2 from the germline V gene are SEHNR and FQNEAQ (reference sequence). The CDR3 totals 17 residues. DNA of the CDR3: TGTGCCAGCAGCTCGAGTCGGTCGGACATATCCTACAATGAGCAGTTCTTC. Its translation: CASSSSRSDISYNEQFF.

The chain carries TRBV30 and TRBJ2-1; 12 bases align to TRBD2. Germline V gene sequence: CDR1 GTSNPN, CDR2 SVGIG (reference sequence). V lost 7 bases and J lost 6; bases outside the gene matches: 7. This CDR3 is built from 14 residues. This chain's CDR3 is CAYKTSGSRNEQFF. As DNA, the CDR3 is TGTGCCTACAAGACTAGCGGGAGTCGCAATGAGCAGTTCTTC.

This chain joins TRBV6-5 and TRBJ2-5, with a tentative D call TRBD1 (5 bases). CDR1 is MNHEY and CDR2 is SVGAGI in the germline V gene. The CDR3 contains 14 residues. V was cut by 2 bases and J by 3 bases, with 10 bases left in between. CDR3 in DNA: TGTGCCAGCAGTTACGGTCGCAGGGAAGAGACCCAGTACTTC. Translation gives CASSYGRREETQYF.

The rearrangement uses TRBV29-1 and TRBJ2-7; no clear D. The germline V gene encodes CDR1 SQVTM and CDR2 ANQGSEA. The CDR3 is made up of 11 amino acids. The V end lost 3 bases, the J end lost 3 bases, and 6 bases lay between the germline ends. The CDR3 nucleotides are TGCAGCGTTGAGGCCAGCTACGAGCAGTACTTC. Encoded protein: CSVEASYEQYF.

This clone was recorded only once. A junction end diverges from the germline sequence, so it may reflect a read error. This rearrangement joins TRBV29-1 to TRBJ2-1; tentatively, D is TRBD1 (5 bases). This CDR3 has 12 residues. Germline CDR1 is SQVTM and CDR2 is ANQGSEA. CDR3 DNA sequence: TGCAGCGTTGTCCCGGGTTCCTTTTCGACAGTCTTC. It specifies CSVVPGSFSTVF.

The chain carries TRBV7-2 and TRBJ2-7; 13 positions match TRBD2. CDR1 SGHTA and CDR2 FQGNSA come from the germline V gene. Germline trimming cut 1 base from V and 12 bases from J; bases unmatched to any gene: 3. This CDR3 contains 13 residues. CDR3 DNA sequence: TGTGCCAGCAGCTTAGGGACTAGCGGGAGTGTGTACTTC. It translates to CASSLGTSGSVYF. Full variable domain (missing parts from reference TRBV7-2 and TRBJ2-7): GAGVSQSPSNKVTEKGKDVELRCDPISGHTALYWYRQSLGQGLEFLIYFQGNSAPDKSGLPSDRFSAERTGGSVSTLTIQRTQQEDSAVYLCASSLGTSGSVYFGPGTRLTVT.

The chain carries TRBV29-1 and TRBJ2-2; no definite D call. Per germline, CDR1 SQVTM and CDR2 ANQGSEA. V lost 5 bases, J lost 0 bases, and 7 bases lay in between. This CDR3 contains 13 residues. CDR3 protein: CSVRVANTGELFF. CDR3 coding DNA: TGCAGCGTTAGGGTCGCGAACACCGGGGAGCTGTTTTTT.

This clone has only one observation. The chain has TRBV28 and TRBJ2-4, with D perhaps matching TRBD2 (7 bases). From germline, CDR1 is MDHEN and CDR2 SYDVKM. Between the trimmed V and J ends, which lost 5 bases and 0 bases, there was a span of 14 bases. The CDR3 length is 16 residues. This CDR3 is CASSDGGLLAKNIQYF. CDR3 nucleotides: TGTGCCAGCAGTGACGGGGGGCTCTTAGCCAAAAACATTCAGTACTTC.

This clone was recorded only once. The CDR3 here is CAWSWTGTFSYGYTF. The DNA of the CDR3 is TGTGCCTGGAGTTGGACAGGGACTTTTAGCTATGGCTACACCTTC. V is TRBV30 and J is TRBJ1-2, with TRBD1 identical over 8 bases. CDR1 is GTSNPN and CDR2 is SVGIG in the germline V gene (reference sequence). There are 15 residues in the CDR3. The J segment lost 4 bases and the V segment lost 2 bases, leaving 9 bases of the junction unmatched. The variable domain in full, completed from reference TRBV30 and TRBJ1-2, reads SQTIHQWPATLVQPVGSPLSLECTVEGTSNPNLYWYRQAAGRGLQLLFYSVGIGQISSEVPQNLSASRPQDRQFILSSKKLLLSDSGFYLCAWSWTGTFSYGYTFGSGTRLTVV.